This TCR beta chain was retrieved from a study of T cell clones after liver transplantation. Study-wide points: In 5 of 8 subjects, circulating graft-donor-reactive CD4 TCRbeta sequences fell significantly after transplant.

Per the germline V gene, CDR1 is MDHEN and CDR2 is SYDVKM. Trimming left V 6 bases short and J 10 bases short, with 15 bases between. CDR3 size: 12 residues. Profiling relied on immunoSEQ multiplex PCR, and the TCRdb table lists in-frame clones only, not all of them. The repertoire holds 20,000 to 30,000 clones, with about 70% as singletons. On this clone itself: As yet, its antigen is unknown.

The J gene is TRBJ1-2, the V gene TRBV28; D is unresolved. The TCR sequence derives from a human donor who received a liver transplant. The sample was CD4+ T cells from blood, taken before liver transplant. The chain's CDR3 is CASSPPTQPYTF. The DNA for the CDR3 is TGTGCCAGCAGCCCTCCGACACAGCCCTACACCTTC.